A single sample gave rise to the 13 T cell receptor beta chains below, sequenced in a study of T cell responses to AZD1222 COVID-19 vaccine. Measured with immunoSEQ multiplex PCR; TCRdb has only the in-frame clones, and not every one. The sample contains more than 100,000 clones, over 85% of which appear only once. The sample in question was peripheral blood, obtained on day 0 of AZD1222 vaccination. The receptors were sampled from an adult in good health.

This clone was seen a few times. V and J are TRBV6-4 and TRBJ1-6; D is undetermined. V shed 5 bases and J shed 7 bases, with 0 bases lying between them. This CDR3 has 10 amino acids. CDR1 is MRHNA, CDR2 SNTAGT, per germline. Here the CDR3 reads CASSNSPLHF. The DNA of the CDR3 is TGTGCCAGCAGTAATTCACCCCTCCACTTT.

The chain has TRBV5-1 and TRBJ1-2; D gene unclear. The CDR3 totals 14 residues. V lost 1 base, J lost 4 bases, and 11 bases lay in between. CDR1 SGHRS and CDR2 YFSETQ come from the germline V gene. The CDR3 reads CASSLFDGPYGYTF. In DNA, the CDR3 is TGCGCCAGCAGCTTGTTCGATGGGCCCTATGGCTACACCTTC.

The V gene is TRBV28, the J gene TRBJ2-7; possible D gene TRBD2, 5 bases. V lost 7 bases and J 1 base, leaving 5 bases between the germline ends. The V gene's germline CDR1 is MDHEN and CDR2 SYDVKM. The CDR3 runs 11 residues. In DNA, the CDR3 is TGTGCCAGCAAGCGGTCCTACGAGCAGTACTTC. Encoded protein: CASKRSYEQYF.

The gene calls are TRBV4-1 and TRBJ1-2; possible D gene TRBD1, 6 bases. V was cut by 3 bases and J by 1 base, with 9 bases left in between. Germline V lookup: CDR1 MGHRA, CDR2 YSYEKL. The CDR3 has 14 amino acids. CDR3 DNA: TGCGCCAGCAGCCAGGACAGCGTTAACTATGGCTACACCTTC. Translation gives CASSQDSVNYGYTF.

J is TRBJ2-1 and V is TRBV6-4; weak D call: TRBD2 (6 bases). The CDR3 runs to 17 residues. Germline loops: CDR1 MRHNA, CDR2 SNTAGT. Trimming stripped 4 bases from V and 0 bases from J, with 16 bases between. The CDR3 here is CASSVEGGLSSYNEQFF. CDR3 bases: TGTGCCAGCAGTGTAGAGGGAGGACTCAGCTCCTACAATGAGCAGTTCTTC.

The gene calls are TRBV5-1 and TRBJ2-1; 9 bases map to TRBD2. CDR3 size: 16 residues. Trimming took 1 base from V and 3 from J; bases not matched to a gene: 5. In germline, CDR1 is SGHRS, CDR2 YFSETQ. CDR3 nucleotide sequence: TGCGCCAGCAGCTTGAGTAGCGGGGGTAACTACAATGAGCAGTTCTTC. Encoded protein: CASSLSSGGNYNEQFF.

This clone came up once. The genes are TRBV5-1 and TRBJ2-3, with 7 nucleotides matching TRBD1. Losses at the gene ends were 4 bases for V and 5 bases for J; bases not matched to a gene: 7. The CDR3 contains 14 residues. The germline V gene encodes CDR1 SGHRS and CDR2 YFSETQ. The DNA for the CDR3 is TGCGCCAGCAGCGCCCCGGGACAGATAGATACGCAGTATTTT. This gives the protein CASSAPGQIDTQYF.

This chain uses TRBV25-1 with TRBJ1-1; unclear D gene. The CDR3 has 13 amino acids. From germline, CDR1 is MGHDK and CDR2 SYGVNS. V gave up 1 base and J gave up 5 bases, with 8 bases separating them. In nucleotides, the CDR3 is TGTGCCAGCAGTGAATCTGCGCGGACTGAAGCTTTCTTT. This sequence encodes CASSESARTEAFF.

V gene TRBV5-1 combines with J gene TRBJ1-1; tentative D call: TRBD1 (6 bases). There are 15 residues in the CDR3. Between the trimmed V and J ends, which lost 4 bases and 0 bases, there was a span of 13 bases. Per germline, CDR1 SGHRS and CDR2 YFSETQ. The CDR3 region has the DNA TGCGCCAGCAGCCTAGGGGGAAAGCTGAACACTGAAGCTTTCTTT. Its protein is CASSLGGKLNTEAFF.

This rearrangement joins TRBV27 to TRBJ1-1; D ambiguous. This CDR3 has 15 amino acids. Between the trimmed V and J ends, which lost 4 bases and 4 bases, there was a span of 16 bases. Germline V CDR1 and CDR2: MNHEY, SMNVEV (reference sequence). The CDR3 DNA reads as TGTGCCAGCAGTTCGGGCCGCGGGTCGGGCACTGAAGCTTTCTTT. Residues: CASSSGRGSGTEAFF.

This chain connects TRBV6-6 to TRBJ2-4, with a possible D match to TRBD2 (5 bases). CDR3 length: 15 amino acids. Trimming pared 5 bases from V and 4 bases from J, leaving 15 bases between. Germline V gives CDR1 MNHNY, CDR2 SVGAGI (reference sequence). Here the CDR3 DNA reads TGTGCCAGCAGTCCTCGGACCGAGGGTAAAAACATTCAGTACTTC. Its protein product is CASSPRTEGKNIQYF.

The V gene is TRBV28, the J gene TRBJ2-7; 9 bases fit TRBD2. Germline CDR1 is MDHEN and CDR2 is SYDVKM. The CDR3 is 15 residues long. J was trimmed by 2 bases and V by 5 bases; bases with no gene match: 7. As DNA, the CDR3 is TGTGCCAGCAGTACCCCGGGACTAGCTGCCTACGAGCAGTACTTC. It is translated as CASSTPGLAAYEQYF. The whole variable domain, remainder taken from reference TRBV28 and TRBJ2-7, is DVKVTQSSRYLVKRTGEKVFLECVQDMDHENMFWYRQDPGLGLRLIYFSYDVKMKEKGDIPEGYSVSREKKERFSLILESASTNQTSMYLCASSTPGLAAYEQYFGPGTRLTVT.

J is TRBJ2-3 and V is TRBV28; 12 nucleotides align to TRBD2. The V segment lost 4 bases and the J segment 2 bases; nucleotides outside the gene matches: 10. Germline V gene sequence: CDR1 MDHEN, CDR2 SYDVKM. The length of the CDR3 is 18 residues. As DNA, the CDR3 is TGTGCCAGCAGTTCTCCCGGGACTAGCGGGCCGACCACAGATACGCAGTATTTT. This codes for CASSSPGTSGPTTDTQYF. Full variable domain (remainder filled in from reference TRBV28 and TRBJ2-3): DVKVTQSSRYLVKRTGEKVFLECVQDMDHENMFWYRQDPGLGLRLIYFSYDVKMKEKGDIPEGYSVSREKKERFSLILESASTNQTSMYLCASSSPGTSGPTTDTQYFGPGTRLTVL.